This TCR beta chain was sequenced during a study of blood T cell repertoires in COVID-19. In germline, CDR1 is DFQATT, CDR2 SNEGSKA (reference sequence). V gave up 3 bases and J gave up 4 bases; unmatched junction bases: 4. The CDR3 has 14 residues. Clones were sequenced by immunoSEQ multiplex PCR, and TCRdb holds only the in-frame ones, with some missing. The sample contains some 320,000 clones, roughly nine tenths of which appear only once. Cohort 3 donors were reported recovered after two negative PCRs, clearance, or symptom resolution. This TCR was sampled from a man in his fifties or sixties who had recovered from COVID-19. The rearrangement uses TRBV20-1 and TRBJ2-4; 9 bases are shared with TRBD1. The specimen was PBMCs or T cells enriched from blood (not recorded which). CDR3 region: CSASSGTGKNIQYF. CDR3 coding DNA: TGCAGTGCTAGTTCCGGGACAGGGAAAAACATTCAGTACTTC.